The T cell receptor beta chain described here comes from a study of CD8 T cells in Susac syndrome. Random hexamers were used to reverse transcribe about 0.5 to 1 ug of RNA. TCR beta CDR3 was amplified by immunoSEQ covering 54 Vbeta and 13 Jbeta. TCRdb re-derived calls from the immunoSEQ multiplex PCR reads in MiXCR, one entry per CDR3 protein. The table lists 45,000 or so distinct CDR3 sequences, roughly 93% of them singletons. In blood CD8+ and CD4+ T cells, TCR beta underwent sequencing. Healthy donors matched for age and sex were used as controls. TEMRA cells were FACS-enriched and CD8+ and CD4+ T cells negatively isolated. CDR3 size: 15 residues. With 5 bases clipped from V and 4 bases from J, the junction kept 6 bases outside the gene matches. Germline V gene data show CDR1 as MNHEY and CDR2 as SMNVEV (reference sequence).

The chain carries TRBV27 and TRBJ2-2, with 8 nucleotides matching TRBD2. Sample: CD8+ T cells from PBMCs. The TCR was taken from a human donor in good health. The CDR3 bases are TGTGCCAGCAGTCGGAGCGGGAGCTTCACCGGGGAGCTGTTTTTT. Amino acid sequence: CASSRSGSFTGELFF.